This T cell receptor beta chain was sequenced for a study of control samples from healthy donors and cancer patients (dated by TCRdb to 2020 to 2022). About this clone itself: Its antigen is still unknown. Base-call qualities are not available, and no considerably larger clone is one nucleotide away.

Taken from the germline V gene, the CDR1 and CDR2 loops are KGHSH and LQKENI. The CDR3 covers 14 residues, taking in both the cysteine and the phenylalanine. Just the 42-base CDR3 DNA is kept, in frame starting at base 1. Relative to germline, V is 5 bases shorter and J is 4 bases shorter, with 14 bases between their ends. The method was the immunoSEQ multiplex PCR assay. TCRdb provides this immuneACCESS table in a form limited to in-frame rearrangements. Some clones are lacking; in checked studies, under half of them reflect an unresolved V gene, and why the rest are absent is not known. The sample records 65,000 to 95,000 clones, approximately 89% of which are singletons. Of the sample, 20% to 25% is held by the ten largest clones.

The TCR originated in a man in his forties or fifties in good health. Sequencing was done on a sample of blood. The sequence links TRBV18 to TRBJ1-1; a confident D gene designation cannot be given. The DNA reads as follows: TGTGCCAGCTCAGCCGGATTCGCAGGCACTGAAGCTTTCTTT. It encodes CASSAGFAGTEAFF.